The 19 T cell receptor beta chains below come from one sample, sequenced in a study of CD8+ T cells in alopecia areata. After isolation, RNA underwent reverse transcription to generate cDNA as the sequencing template. Here immunoSEQ multiplex PCR was the method, and the copy in TCRdb shows in-frame clones only, minus some. The sample has 90,000 to 150,000 clones; about 50% are singletons. The sample's treatment: oral pan-JAK inhibitor, 5-10 mg twice daily. Sample: CD4+ T cells sorted from blood, taken at week 4, from a patient treated with tofacitinib. The receptors here all came from a human donor with alopecia areata.

The chain is built from TRBV27 and TRBJ2-7; D is possibly TRBD1 (6 bases). The germline gives CDR1 MNHEY, CDR2 SMNVEV (reference sequence). Trimming removed 11 bases from V and 2 bases from J, with 22 bases in between. The length of the CDR3 is 15 residues. CDR3 region: CARDPGTEGAYEQYF. CDR3 sequence (DNA): TGTGCCCGAGACCCCGGGACCGAGGGGGCCTACGAGCAGTACTTC.

The V gene is TRBV7-9, the J gene TRBJ1-2; D not resolved. The V end lost 5 bases, the J end lost 1 base, and 11 bases lay between the germline ends. CDR3 length equals 14 residues. Germline V lookup: CDR1 SEHNR, CDR2 FQNEAQ (reference sequence). In nucleotides, the CDR3 is TGTGCCAGCAGCCCCATGGGAGGTAACTATGGCTACACCTTC. Translated, it gives CASSPMGGNYGYTF.

This clone came up a few times. The CDR3 spells CASRSLGNYGYTF. The CDR3 coding sequence is TGTGCCAGCAGGTCCCTGGGTAACTATGGCTACACCTTC. J is TRBJ1-2 and V is TRBV28, with unresolved D. The CDR3 runs 13 residues. Germline CDR1 MDHEN, CDR2 SYDVKM. V lost 6 bases to trimming and J lost 1 base, with 9 bases between them.

The table lists this clone with a few counts. J is TRBJ1-2 and V is TRBV30; D perhaps matches TRBD1 (6 bases). The CDR3 covers 14 residues. The V gene's germline CDR1 is GTSNPN and CDR2 SVGIG (reference sequence). Trimming took off 3 bases at V and 0 bases at J, with 11 bases between the two ends. The CDR3 DNA is TGTGCCTGGAGACACAGGGTAGCTAACTATGGCTACACCTTC. Protein: CAWRHRVANYGYTF.

This clone was detected a few times. The rearrangement uses TRBV7-9 and TRBJ1-1, with 9 positions matching TRBD1. Per germline, CDR1 SEHNR and CDR2 FQNEAQ (reference sequence). The CDR3 contains 13 residues. The trim removed 2 bases at V and 7 bases at J, leaving 2 bases unmatched. This CDR3 reads CASSLTGGSEAFF. In DNA form, the CDR3 reads TGTGCCAGCAGCTTAACAGGGGGCAGTGAAGCTTTCTTT. Full variable domain (rest looked up from reference TRBV7-9 and TRBJ1-1): DTGVSQNPRHKITKRGQNVTFRCDPISEHNRLYWYRQTLGQGPEFLTYFQNEAQLEKSRLLSDRFSAERPKGSFSTLEIQRTEQGDSAMYLCASSLTGGSEAFFGQGTRLTVV.

The V call is TRBV9, the J call TRBJ1-5; no firm D call. Germline CDR1 SGDLS, CDR2 YYNGEE. The CDR3 is made up of 10 amino acids. With 2 bases removed from V and 6 bases from J, the gap between germline ends came to 0 bases. DNA for the CDR3: TGTGCCAGCAGCGTTCAGCCCCAGCATTTT. The encoded protein is CASSVQPQHF.

This clone was found a few times. The rearrangement uses TRBV2 and TRBJ1-5; 7 bases match TRBD1. The CDR3 is 14 residues long. Trimming took 7 bases from V and 5 from J; bases not matched to a gene: 8. Germline V lookup: CDR1 SNHLY, CDR2 FYNNEI. The CDR3 loop reads CASMSQGTHQPQHF. CDR3 coding DNA: TGTGCCAGCATGTCACAGGGGACCCATCAGCCCCAGCATTTT.

This chain uses TRBV29-1 with TRBJ1-4; unclear D gene. Between the trimmed V and J ends, which lost 3 bases and 7 bases, there was a span of 12 bases. Looked up from germline, CDR1 is SQVTM and CDR2 is ANQGSEA. This CDR3 spans 13 amino acids. CDR3 coding DNA: TGCAGCGTTGAGAGCGGGTTGGGTGAAAAACTGTTTTTT. It codes for CSVESGLGEKLFF.

J is TRBJ1-2 and V is TRBV18, with 12 positions matching TRBD1. In germline, CDR1 is KGHSH, CDR2 LQKENI. J lost 4 bases, V lost 3 bases, and 3 bases had no gene match. CDR3 length equals 15 residues. For the CDR3, the DNA is TGTGCCAGCTCACCCGGGACAGGGGGCACCTATGGCTACACCTTC. Its protein is CASSPGTGGTYGYTF.

This sequence joins TRBV5-6 and TRBJ2-1; D remains ambiguous. Germline loops: CDR1 SGHDT, CDR2 YYEEEE. The CDR3 is 11 residues long. V was clipped by 0 bases and J by 11 bases, with 6 bases between them. CDR3 coding DNA: TGTGCCAGCAGCTTGGTAGGGAAGCAGTTCTTC. Protein: CASSLVGKQFF.

The CDR3 sequence: CASSLPLLIVGYGYTF. The CDR3 nucleotides read TGTGCCAGCAGCTTGCCCCTCTTGATTGTCGGCTATGGCTACACCTTC. The chain recombines TRBV5-6 with TRBJ1-2, with D unclear. The ends were cut back, 1 base at V and 4 bases at J, with 17 bases in the middle. This CDR3 comprises 16 residues. Germline values: CDR1 SGHDT, CDR2 YYEEEE.

The chain couples TRBV25-1 to TRBJ2-7; 10 nucleotides line up with TRBD2. Per the germline V gene, CDR1 is MGHDK and CDR2 is SYGVNS. The ends lost 4 bases at V and 6 bases at J; junction bases unmatched: 6. This CDR3 spans 14 amino acids. In nucleotides, the CDR3 is TGTGCCAGCAGTGGCCTAGCGGGAGAACTCGAGCAGTACTTC. It is translated as CASSGLAGELEQYF.

The genes are TRBV27 and TRBJ1-5; D gene ambiguous. CDR3 length equals 17 residues. In germline, CDR1 is MNHEY, CDR2 SMNVEV (reference sequence). The V end was cut by 7 bases, the J end by 0 bases, with 19 bases between. This chain's CDR3 is CASTALGSKYSNQPQHF. The CDR3 DNA is TGTGCCAGCACCGCCCTCGGCAGCAAGTATAGCAATCAGCCCCAGCATTTT.

The V call is TRBV29-1, the J call TRBJ2-3; D gene ambiguous. The V end lost 4 bases, the J end lost 2 bases, and 7 bases lay between the germline ends. Germline V gives CDR1 SQVTM, CDR2 ANQGSEA. There are 12 residues in the CDR3. CDR3 DNA sequence: TGCAGCGTTGTTCCGACCACAGATACGCAGTATTTT. It specifies CSVVPTTDTQYF.

The CDR3 loop is CASSAGVLSYEQYF. The CDR3, as DNA: TGCGCCAGCAGCGCGGGGGTCCTCTCCTACGAGCAGTACTTC. The chain has TRBV5-1 and TRBJ2-7, with 7 bases aligning to TRBD2. The germline V gene encodes CDR1 SGHRS and CDR2 YFSETQ. V shed 4 bases and J 0 bases; nucleotides not matched to a gene: 4. The CDR3 has 14 residues.

The rearrangement links TRBV6-5 to TRBJ1-3, with a possible D match to TRBD1 (5 bases). Trimming took off 5 bases at V and 0 bases at J, with 11 bases between the two ends. The CDR3 consists of 15 residues. The germline V gene encodes CDR1 MNHEY and CDR2 SVGAGI. The CDR3 DNA reads TGTGCCAGCAGTATGACAGTGGGCTCTGGAAACACCATATATTTT. Its translation is CASSMTVGSGNTIYF.

The V call is TRBV11-2, the J call TRBJ1-4; maybe TRBD1 (5 bases). Deletions cut 0 bases from V and 0 bases from J, with 8 bases between. CDR3 size: 16 residues. CDR1 is SGHAT and CDR2 is FQNNGV in the germline V gene. CDR3 sequence: CASSLDRDATNEKLFF. CDR3 bases: TGTGCCAGCAGCTTAGACAGGGATGCAACTAATGAAAAACTGTTTTTT.

This clone was picked up a small number of times. The chain has TRBV30 and TRBJ1-2; D not resolved. Germline V CDR1 and CDR2: GTSNPN, SVGIG (reference sequence). Trimming took off 2 bases at V and 1 base at J, with 2 bases between the two ends. CDR3 length: 11 amino acids. CDR3 amino acids: CAWSNNYGYTF. Here the CDR3 DNA reads TGTGCCTGGAGTAATAACTATGGCTACACCTTC. Combining the CDR3 with reference TRBV30 and TRBJ1-2 gives the whole variable domain SQTIHQWPATLVQPVGSPLSLECTVEGTSNPNLYWYRQAAGRGLQLLFYSVGIGQISSEVPQNLSASRPQDRQFILSSKKLLLSDSGFYLCAWSNNYGYTFGSGTRLTVV.

In its sample, this clone was seen once. This rearrangement joins TRBV5-1 to TRBJ2-3, with TRBD2 matching over 7 bases. Germline CDR1 and CDR2: SGHRS and YFSETQ. The CDR3 covers 16 residues. Trimming at V came to 4 bases and at J to 0 bases, leaving 8 bases not matched to a gene. CDR3 DNA: TGCGCCAGCAGCCCTCCCCTTAGCGGGAGCACAGATACGCAGTATTTT. As protein: CASSPPLSGSTDTQYF.